This TCR beta chain emerged from a study of cytomegalovirus exposure and HLA in healthy donors. Findings and caveats of the study: Sequencing artifact likely explains a cluster of highly shared sequence variants. Later analysis associated a missense DCLRE1C variant with TCR beta V- and J-gene trimming.

CDR1 is SGHTA, CDR2 FQGNSA, per germline. The CDR3 sequence is 14 residues long. J lost 6 bases, V lost 4 bases, and 6 bases had no gene match. For this clone: As yet, its antigen is unknown.

A multiplex PCR was run with 60 Vbeta primers and 13 Jbeta primers. Clones were sequenced by immunoSEQ multiplex PCR, and TCRdb holds only the in-frame ones, with some missing. The sample lists 130,000 or so clones, approximately 80% occurring once. The receptor was derived from a woman younger than 35 in good health and CMV-seropositive. The chain employs TRBV7-2 and TRBJ1-5, with 7 bases that match TRBD1. The sample comprised PBMCs. CDR3 bases: TGTGCCAGCAGCTATACAGGGGTTGGTCAGCCCCAGCATTTT. Encoded protein: CASSYTGVGQPQHF.